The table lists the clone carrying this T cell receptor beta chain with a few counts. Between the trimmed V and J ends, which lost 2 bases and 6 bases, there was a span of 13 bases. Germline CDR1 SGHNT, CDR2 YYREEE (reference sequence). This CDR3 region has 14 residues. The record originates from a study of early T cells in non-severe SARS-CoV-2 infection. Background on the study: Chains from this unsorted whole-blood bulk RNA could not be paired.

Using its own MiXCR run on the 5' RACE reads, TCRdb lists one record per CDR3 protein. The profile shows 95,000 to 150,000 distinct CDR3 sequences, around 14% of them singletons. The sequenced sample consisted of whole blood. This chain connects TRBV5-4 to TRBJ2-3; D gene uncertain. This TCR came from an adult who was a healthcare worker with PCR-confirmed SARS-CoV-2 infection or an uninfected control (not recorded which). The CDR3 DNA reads TGTGCCAGCAGCTTCCCCAGCCGCGACGATACGCAGTATTTT. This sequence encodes CASSFPSRDDTQYF. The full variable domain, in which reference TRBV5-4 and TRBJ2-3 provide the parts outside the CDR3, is ETGVTQSPTHLIKTRGQQVTLRCSSQSGHNTVSWYQQALGQGPQFIFQYYREEENGRGNFPPRFSGLQFPNYSSELNVNALELDDSALYLCASSFPSRDDTQYFGPGTRLTVL.